The 24 T cell receptor beta chains reported below all come from one sample, sequenced in a study of T cells in Graves' hyperthyroidism and ophthalmopathy. There were TCR beta CDR3 regions amplified from RNA transcripts. The HTBI primer set served for first-round RT-PCR of the TCR CDR3. TCRdb reprocessed the multiplex PCR reads with MiXCR, giving one entry per CDR3 protein. This sample has 300,000 to 400,000 distinct CDR3 sequences, with roughly 13% found just once. Sequenced: blood. These receptor sequences come from a woman between 18 and 29 years old with Graves' hyperthyroidism.

This clonotype showed up many times. V gene TRBV2 combines with J gene TRBJ2-3; TRBD1 agrees at 7 bases. The CDR3 extends over 14 amino acids. V was clipped by 7 bases and J by 2 bases; unmatched bases: 6. Germline-derived CDR1 and CDR2 are SNHLY and FYNNEI. In DNA form, the CDR3 reads TGTGCCAGCACCGGGACAGAAGACACAGATACGCAGTATTTT. Translating gives CASTGTEDTDTQYF. The full variable domain, rest sourced from reference TRBV2 and TRBJ2-3, is EPEVTQTPSHQVTQMGQEVILRCVPISNHLYFYWYRQILGQKVEFLVSFYNNEISEKSEIFDDQFSVERPDGSNFTLKIRSTKLEDSAMYFCASTGTEDTDTQYFGPGTRLTVL.

This clonotype was counted ten times or more. V gene TRBV7-9 combines with J gene TRBJ1-4; 7 nucleotides match TRBD1. The ends lost 5 bases at V and 4 bases at J; junction bases unmatched: 7. The CDR3 runs to 15 residues. Germline lookup yields CDR1 SEHNR and CDR2 FQNEAQ (reference sequence). CDR3 loop: CASSEPGQLNEKLFF. The CDR3 DNA reads TGTGCCAGCAGCGAGCCGGGACAGCTTAATGAAAAACTGTTTTTT.

This clonotype was detected many times. V and J are TRBV2 and TRBJ2-1, with D perhaps assigned TRBD1 or TRBD2 (5 bases each). Trimming stripped 11 bases from V and 0 bases from J, with 20 bases between. The CDR3 has 16 amino acids. The germline V gene has CDR1 SNHLY and CDR2 FYNNEI. The CDR3: CASPKGRVSSYNEQFF. The CDR3 nucleotides are TGTGCCTCACCAAAGGGGCGGGTGAGCTCCTACAATGAGCAGTTCTTC.

This clonotype was counted many times. The rearrangement links TRBV5-1 to TRBJ2-1, with 7 bases lining up with TRBD1. The germline CDR1 and CDR2 sequences are SGHRS and YFSETQ. This CDR3 spans 14 amino acids. The V segment lost 6 bases and the J segment 6 bases; nucleotides outside the gene matches: 9. CDR3 amino acids: CASTTGAGVNEQFF. The CDR3 DNA sequence: TGCGCCAGCACCACAGGGGCCGGGGTCAATGAGCAGTTCTTC.

The table lists this clonotype with a few counts. The chain is built from TRBV14 and TRBJ2-7, with D perhaps being TRBD1 or TRBD2 (6 bases each). V lost 1 base to trimming and J lost 0 bases, with 16 bases between them. The CDR3 consists of 17 residues. Per the germline V gene, CDR1 is SGHDN and CDR2 is FVKESK. The CDR3 nucleotides read TGTGCCAGCAGCCAAGGGGGGCGGGGACTGCTCTCCTACGAGCAGTACTTC. Its protein product is CASSQGGRGLLSYEQYF.

This clonotype was counted only a few times. This chain connects TRBV20-1 to TRBJ1-2; D unresolved. The germline V gene has CDR1 DFQATT and CDR2 SNEGSKA (reference sequence). The CDR3 runs 15 residues. Deletions cut 2 bases from V and 2 bases from J, with 15 bases between. CDR3 DNA sequence: TGCAGTGCTAGACCGGTTGGGGAGGGCAACTATGGCTACACCTTC. This gives the protein CSARPVGEGNYGYTF.

The chain links TRBV7-8 to TRBJ2-1, with D maybe TRBD2 (6 bases). V lost 1 base and J 11 bases, leaving 15 bases between the germline ends. Germline lookup yields CDR1 SGHVS and CDR2 FQNEAQ. The CDR3 has 14 residues. CDR3 residues: CASSLERVSRKQFF. In DNA, the CDR3 is TGTGCCAGCAGCTTAGAGCGGGTCTCTAGGAAGCAGTTCTTC.

The rearrangement uses TRBV10-1 and TRBJ1-1; D perhaps matches TRBD1 (5 bases). The germline CDR1 and CDR2 sequences are WNHNN and SYGVQD (reference sequence). The CDR3 is 11 residues long. V was trimmed by 8 bases and J by 12 bases, leaving 16 bases between them. This chain's CDR3 is CASSGGGLTFF. The DNA for the CDR3 is TGCGCCAGCTCCGGGGGAGGATTAACTTTCTTT.

This clonotype was observed at least ten times. This chain uses TRBV2 with TRBJ2-7; D possibly uses TRBD1 or TRBD2 (5 bases each). The CDR3 contains 12 residues. Germline V gene sequence: CDR1 SNHLY, CDR2 FYNNEI. Trimming cost V 8 bases and J 1 base, with 9 bases left between them. The DNA for the CDR3 is TGTGCCAGCCGCGAGGGGTCCTACGAGCAGTACTTC. It yields the protein CASREGSYEQYF.

At least ten counts were recorded for this clonotype. The chain uses TRBV29-1 and TRBJ2-1; D call uncertain. Germline V gene data show CDR1 as SQVTM and CDR2 as ANQGSEA. CDR3 length: 13 residues. Trimming stripped 0 bases from V and 5 bases from J, with 8 bases between. The CDR3 region is CSVEDPGNNEQFF. The CDR3, as DNA: TGCAGCGTTGAAGATCCTGGTAACAATGAGCAGTTCTTC.

This clonotype was counted ten times or more. The chain is built from TRBV12-3 or TRBV12-4 and TRBJ2-3; no firm D call. Trimming cost V 10 bases and J 2 bases, with 7 bases left between them. CDR3 length: 11 amino acids. CDR3 sequence: CAISHTDTQYF. The CDR3, as DNA: TGTGCCATCTCCCACACAGATACGCAGTATTTT.

As for this clonotype: One end of the junction varies from germline; a read error may be responsible. DNA for the CDR3: TGTGCCATCAGGGGGACTAGCCTAGAGGCCCAGTACTTC. This sequence encodes CAIRGTSLEAQYF. V and J are TRBV10-3 and TRBJ2-5, with 9 bases identical to TRBD2. The CDR3 is 13 residues long. Germline V lookup: CDR1 ENHRY, CDR2 SYGVKD.

This clonotype occurred many times. This chain links TRBV2 with TRBJ2-5; 7 bases agree with TRBD1. The CDR3 is 15 amino acids. The germline V gene encodes CDR1 SNHLY and CDR2 FYNNEI. V lost 5 bases and J lost 4; bases outside the gene matches: 10. Written as DNA, the CDR3 is TGTGCCAGCAGTCGGGACAGCGCCGTGGGAGAGACCCAGTACTTC. Its protein product is CASSRDSAVGETQYF. Variable domain in full (rest from reference TRBV2 and TRBJ2-5): EPEVTQTPSHQVTQMGQEVILRCVPISNHLYFYWYRQILGQKVEFLVSFYNNEISEKSEIFDDQFSVERPDGSNFTLKIRSTKLEDSAMYFCASSRDSAVGETQYFGPGTRLLVL.

The chain couples TRBV29-1 to TRBJ1-1, with 10 bases aligning to TRBD1. The CDR3 length is 15 residues. Germline CDR1 is SQVTM and CDR2 is ANQGSEA. V was pared by 7 bases and J by 0 bases, with 8 bases of the junction left unmatched. The CDR3 nucleotides are TGCAGCGCCCGGGACAGGGGCGGTTTGAACACTGAAGCTTTCTTT. This gives the protein CSARDRGGLNTEAFF. The complete variable domain, with remaining parts taken from reference TRBV29-1 and TRBJ1-1, reads SAVISQKPSRDICQRGTSLTIQCQVDSQVTMMFWYRQQPGQSLTLIATANQGSEATYESGFVIDKFPISRPNLTFSTLTVSNMSPEDSSIYLCSARDRGGLNTEAFFGQGTRLTVV.

This clonotype was detected a few times. This may stem from a read error, because a much larger clone lies one nucleotide away. The chain employs TRBV28 and TRBJ1-2; tentative D call: TRBD1 (6 bases). CDR3 length equals 16 residues. The germline V and J ends were trimmed by 1 base and 4 bases, with 16 bases remaining between them. CDR1 and CDR2 (germline): MDHEN, SYDVKM. The CDR3 sequence: CASSLYMQGYRYGYTF. The CDR3 bases are TGTGCCAGCAGTTTATACATGCAGGGGTATCGCTATGGCTACACCTTC.

This clonotype has at least ten counts. In nucleotides, the CDR3 is TGTGCCAGCAGTCCAGGATTCTACGAGCAGTACTTC. Amino acids: CASSPGFYEQYF. The chain is built from TRBV12-3 or TRBV12-4 and TRBJ2-7; D remains unclear. CDR3 length equals 12 residues. V was clipped by 5 bases and J by 3 bases, with 8 bases between them.

This clonotype was observed many times. The J gene is TRBJ1-2, the V gene TRBV6-1, with no clear D. The CDR3 contains 15 residues. Trimming pared 4 bases from V and 2 bases from J, leaving 14 bases between. From germline, CDR1 is MNHNS and CDR2 SASEGT. CDR3 sequence: CASSVKSSSNYGYTF. CDR3 in DNA: TGTGCCAGCAGTGTCAAGTCGTCCTCGAACTATGGCTACACCTTC.

This clonotype was seen repeatedly, ten times or more. V is TRBV11-2 and J is TRBJ2-5, with D possibly being TRBD1 (5 bases). The CDR3 runs to 12 residues. CDR1 and CDR2 (germline): SGHAT, FQNNGV. V lost 5 bases to trimming and J lost 5 bases, with 9 bases between them. CDR3 DNA: TGTGCCAGCAGCCCAGGGTACGAGACCCAGTACTTC. Protein: CASSPGYETQYF.

This clonotype was seen only a few times. This CDR3 is CASSFPGPVFF. The CDR3, as DNA: TGTGCCAGCAGTTTCCCGGGACCGGTGTTCTTC. The J gene is TRBJ2-1, the V gene TRBV28; D is perhaps TRBD1 or TRBD2 (5 bases each). Trimming stripped 3 bases from V and 15 bases from J, with 12 bases between. The germline gives CDR1 MDHEN, CDR2 SYDVKM. The CDR3 has 11 amino acids.

This clonotype was observed many times. The chain combines TRBV2 with TRBJ1-3, with a weak D call TRBD1 (6 bases). The germline V and J ends were trimmed by 9 bases and 0 bases, with 12 bases remaining between them. Germline V gene lookup returns CDR1 SNHLY and CDR2 FYNNEI. The CDR3 is 14 amino acids. The CDR3 DNA reads as TGTGCCAGTGGGACAAGAAGCTCTGGAAACACCATATATTTT. This sequence encodes CASGTRSSGNTIYF.

The sample holds many counts of this clonotype. V gene TRBV5-1 combines with J gene TRBJ2-7, with TRBD2 identical over 11 bases. The CDR3 runs to 15 residues. Trimming took 2 bases from V and 5 from J; bases not matched to a gene: 6. The germline V gene has CDR1 SGHRS and CDR2 YFSETQ. The CDR3 reads CASSFLAGGQDEQYF. The CDR3 DNA reads as TGCGCCAGCAGCTTCTTAGCGGGAGGGCAGGACGAGCAGTACTTC.

This clonotype was counted at least ten times. The chain couples TRBV2 to TRBJ2-1; a weak D match, TRBD2 (7 bases). This CDR3 region has 14 residues. The germline gives CDR1 SNHLY, CDR2 FYNNEI. V dropped 8 bases and J dropped 3 bases, with 14 bases sitting between them. CDR3 loop: CASGGGHNYNEQFF. The CDR3 DNA reads TGTGCCAGCGGGGGGGGACATAACTACAATGAGCAGTTCTTC.

Ten or more counts support this clonotype. V and J are TRBV29-1 and TRBJ1-2, with D possibly being TRBD1 (5 bases). CDR3 length: 13 residues. The germline gives CDR1 SQVTM, CDR2 ANQGSEA. V dropped 4 bases and J dropped 7 bases, with 16 bases sitting between them. The CDR3 loop reads CSVVRGSYFGYTF. CDR3 in DNA: TGCAGCGTTGTTCGGGGCTCCTATTTTGGCTACACCTTC.

At least ten counts were recorded for this clonotype. The chain employs TRBV28 and TRBJ2-5; unclear D gene. This CDR3 has 11 amino acids. CDR1 MDHEN and CDR2 SYDVKM come from the germline V gene. V gave up 6 bases and J gave up 13 bases, with 15 bases separating them. As DNA, the CDR3 is TGTGCCAGCAGGGCAGAAGCTACGGGGTACTTC. Translating gives CASRAEATGYF. Combining the CDR3 with reference TRBV28 and TRBJ2-5 gives the whole variable domain DVKVTQSSRYLVKRTGEKVFLECVQDMDHENMFWYRQDPGLGLRLIYFSYDVKMKEKGDIPEGYSVSREKKERFSLILESASTNQTSMYLCASRAEATGYFGPGTRLLVL.